The clone carrying this T cell receptor beta chain has a count of ten or more. Antigen: not known. These data come from a study of human T cells and chemical hapten exposure. The overall study: Patients, predominantly female, presented with alopecia areata, totalis or universalis. Study-wide results and caveats: Patch test score was positively correlated with the counts of PT1 expanded TCRs. DPC sensitization did not alter TCRs above 1 in 1000 frequency. The study found expanded TCRs formed significantly more large CDR3 similarity clusters than controls.

One entry per CDR3 protein results from TCRdb running MiXCR on the RACE reads. Here the sample spans some 340,000 distinct CDR3 sequences, about 7% being singletons. The sample's time point: patch test 1, 2 weeks after DPC sensitization. Treatment specified: therapeutic diphenylcyclopropenone sensitization with weekly scalp DPC. The receptor's source is a woman younger than 30 with alopecia areata. Some clones in this sample may be carry-over from other donors' samples. This material consisted of whole blood, taken in connection with sensitization to the hapten diphenylcyclopropenone (DPC).

The CDR3 here is CASSGTSGFSTDTQYF. The DNA for the CDR3 is TGTGCCAGCAGCGGAACTAGCGGTTTTAGCACAGATACGCAGTATTTT. The rearrangement links TRBV5-6 to TRBJ2-3; 8 bases fit TRBD2. Trimming cost V 4 bases and J 0 bases; bases outside gene matches: 7. Germline CDR1 SGHDT, CDR2 YYEEEE. This CDR3 comprises 16 residues.